This paragraph covers one TCR beta chain sequence. Antigen: not known. Here immunoSEQ multiplex PCR was the method, and the copy in TCRdb shows in-frame clones only, minus some. The table shows about 450,000 clones, with 85% to 90% occurring only once. These data are taken from a study of Ad26.COV2.S vaccination and SARS-CoV-2 variants. Whole-study results and caveats: It was reported that spike-specific CD8+ and CD4+ T cell responses were substantially broad after vaccination.

This sample's treatment: 19 received Ad26.COV2.S at low or high dose, single or two shots; a few received placebo; per-sample allocation not given. Vaccine and placebo recipients were sampled on day 63 after the first injection. The source was peripheral blood, collected in a trial of Ad26.COV2.S vaccine versus placebo. The TCR sequence derives from a person between 18 and 65 years old who received the Ad26.COV2.S COVID-19 vaccine or a placebo.

CDR3 in amino acids: CASSLEFTATNSPLHF. CDR3 in DNA: TGCGCCAGCAGCTTGGAATTTACAGCTACAAATTCACCCCTCCACTTT. The chain recombines TRBV5-1 with TRBJ1-6; D unclear. Trimming took off 0 bases at V and 7 bases at J, with 14 bases between the two ends. Germline CDR1 and CDR2: SGHRS and YFSETQ. The CDR3 is 16 amino acids.